This T cell receptor (beta chain) was sequenced in a study of control samples from healthy donors and cancer patients. TCRdb's copy holds only in-frame clones and misses some; the assay was immunoSEQ multiplex PCR. The sample includes approximately 160,000 clones, 94% of them seen just once. The sequencing sample was made of blood. This clonotype was obtained from a woman under 30 in good health.

CDR3 in amino acids: CASSLTGALNTEAFF. The CDR3 DNA reads TGCGCCAGCAGCTTAACAGGGGCCCTGAACACTGAAGCTTTCTTT. The J gene is TRBJ1-1, the V gene TRBV5-1, with 7 bases lining up with TRBD1. The junction had 4 bases not matched to a gene; V was cut back by 2 bases and J by 0 bases. Germline CDR1 and CDR2: SGHRS and YFSETQ. The CDR3 is made up of 15 amino acids. Full variable domain (outside the CDR3, taken from reference TRBV5-1 and TRBJ1-1): KAGVTQTPRYLIKTRGQQVTLSCSPISGHRSVSWYQQTPGQGLQFLFEYFSETQRNKGNFPGRFSGRQFSNSRSEMNVSTLELGDSALYLCASSLTGALNTEAFFGQGTRLTVV.